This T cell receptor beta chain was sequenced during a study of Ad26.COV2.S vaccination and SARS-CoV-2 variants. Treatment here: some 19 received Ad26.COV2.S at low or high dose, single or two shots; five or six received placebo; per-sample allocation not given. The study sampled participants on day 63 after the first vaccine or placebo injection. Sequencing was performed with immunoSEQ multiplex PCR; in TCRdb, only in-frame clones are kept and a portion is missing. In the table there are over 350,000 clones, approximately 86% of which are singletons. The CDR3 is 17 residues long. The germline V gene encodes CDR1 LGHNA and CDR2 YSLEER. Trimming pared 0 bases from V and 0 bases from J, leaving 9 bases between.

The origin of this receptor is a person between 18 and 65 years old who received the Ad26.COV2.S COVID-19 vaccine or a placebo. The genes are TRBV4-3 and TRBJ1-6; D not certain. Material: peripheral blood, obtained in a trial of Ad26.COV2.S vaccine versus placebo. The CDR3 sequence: CASSQDWEGSYNSPLHF. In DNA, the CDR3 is TGCGCCAGCAGCCAAGATTGGGAGGGCTCCTATAATTCACCCCTCCACTTT.